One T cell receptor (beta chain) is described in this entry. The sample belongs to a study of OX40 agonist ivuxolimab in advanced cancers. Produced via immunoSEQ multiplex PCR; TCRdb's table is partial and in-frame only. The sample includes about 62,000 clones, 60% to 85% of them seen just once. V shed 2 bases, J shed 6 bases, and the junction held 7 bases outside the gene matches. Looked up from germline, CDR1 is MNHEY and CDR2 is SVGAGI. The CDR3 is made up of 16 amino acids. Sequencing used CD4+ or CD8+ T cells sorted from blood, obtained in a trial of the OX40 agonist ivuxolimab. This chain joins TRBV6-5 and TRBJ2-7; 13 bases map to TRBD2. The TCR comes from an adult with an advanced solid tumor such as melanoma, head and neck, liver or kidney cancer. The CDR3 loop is CASSYPRTSGSGEQYF. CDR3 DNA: TGTGCCAGCAGTTACCCCCGGACTAGCGGGAGTGGCGAGCAGTACTTC.